This T cell receptor (beta chain) was identified during a study of T-cell memory formation after mild COVID-19. TCRdb re-called the 5' RACE reads with MiXCR, one entry per CDR3 protein. The sample lists roughly 200,000 distinct CDR3 sequences, approximately 16% occurring once. Between the trimmed V and J ends, which lost 4 bases and 5 bases, there was a span of 16 bases. CDR1 is SGHRS and CDR2 is YFSETQ in the germline V gene. This CDR3 is 15 amino acids long. The chain couples TRBV5-1 to TRBJ2-1; D possibly matches TRBD1 or TRBD2 (6 bases each). The material sequenced was PBMCs or a T cell subset sorted from them (not recorded which). The sequence was collected from an adult woman who had mild COVID-19 (a few samples of this study predate the infection). Cell type and time point are not known. The CDR3 loop reads CASSPYGGLNNEQFF. CDR3 in DNA: TGCGCCAGCAGCCCCTACGGGGGCCTCAACAATGAGCAGTTCTTC.